A selection of T cell receptor beta chains follows, all from one sample in a study of blood T cells in healthy people across ages. TCRdb processed the 5' RACE reads anew with MiXCR; each CDR3 protein has one entry. This table has about a million distinct CDR3 sequences, less than 45% appearing once. The sample taken for sequencing was blood. The receptors originated from a man in his late teens or twenties in good health. Each CDR3 is given with its conserved first and last residue. The D gene is left open where the match is weak. Part of the rows lack a size; the others show once, few, many or a class for expanded clones.

J gene | clone size | V gene | D gene | CDR3 protein | CDR3 DNA
TRBJ1-1 | NA | TRBV7-9 | TRBD1 | CASSTRQGIDTEAFF | TGTGCCAGCAGCACCCGACAGGGTATCGATACTGAAGCTTTCTTT
TRBJ1-2 | NA | TRBV10-3 | TRBD1 | CAISVARTGGDGCTF | TGTGCCATCAGTGTGGCCCGGACAGGGGGAGATGGCTGCACCTTC
TRBJ2-1 | many | TRBV19 | NA | CASSLNLGYNEQFF | TGTGCCAGTAGTCTGAACCTGGGATACAATGAGCAGTTCTTC
TRBJ1-1 | NA | TRBV12-3/TRBV12-4 | NA | CAGSLAQETEAYTEAFF | TGTGCCGGCAGTTTAGCGCAGGAAACAGAGGCGTACACTGAAGCTTTCTTT
TRBJ2-5 | NA | TRBV14 | NA | CASSQDPGPRGNEQYF | TGTGCCAGCAGCCAAGATCCTGGACCTAGGGGTAATGAGCAGTACTTC
TRBJ1-1 | NA | TRBV4-2 | NA | CASSQADVLNTEAFF | TGTGCCAGCAGCCAAGCGGACGTACTGAACACTGAAGCTTTCTTT
TRBJ1-2 | NA | TRBV25-1 | NA | CASSDREGYGYTF | TGTGCCAGCAGTGATAGAGAGGGCTATGGCTACACCTTC
TRBJ2-1 | NA | TRBV25-1 | NA | CANSELLHSSYNEQFF | TGTGCCAACAGTGAACTTTTACACAGCTCCTACAATGAGCAGTTCTTC
TRBJ2-3 | NA | TRBV10-3 | TRBD1 | CAISESAGTESTDTQYF | TGTGCCATCAGTGAGTCGGCCGGGACAGAAAGCACAGATACGCAGTATTTT
TRBJ2-4 | NA | TRBV6-2/TRBV6-3 | NA | CASSSPEGPLIPTLAKNIQYF | TGTGCCAGCAGTTCCCCGGAGGGGCCGTTAATCCCGACTCTAGCCAAAAACATTCAGTACTTC
TRBJ2-7 | few | TRBV3-1 | NA | CASKEGNRDEQYF | TGTGCCAGTAAAGAGGGGAATCGCGACGAGCAGTACTTC
TRBJ1-6 | NA | TRBV11-2 | TRBD1 | CASSIDRGGSPLHF | TGTGCCAGCAGCATCGACAGGGGAGGTTCACCCCTCCACTTT
TRBJ2-5 | many | TRBV6-5 | NA | CASSYPAEETQYF | TGTGCCAGCAGTTACCCTGCCGAAGAGACCCAGTACTTC
TRBJ2-7 | few | TRBV6-2/TRBV6-3 | TRBD1 | CASSYPRDRAYEQYF | TGTGCCAGCAGTTACCCCCGGGACAGAGCCTACGAGCAGTACTTC
TRBJ2-1 | few | TRBV6-5 | NA | CAIGSGSSYNEQFF | TGTGCCATAGGGTCCGGGAGCTCCTACAATGAGCAGTTCTTC
TRBJ2-1 | NA | TRBV7-9 | TRBD2 | CASSSPGGIYNEQFF | TGTGCCAGCAGCTCTCCGGGGGGGATCTACAATGAGCAGTTCTTC
TRBJ1-4 | NA | TRBV4-1 | NA | CASSQVGSERAEKLFF | TGCGCCAGCAGCCAAGTCGGCTCAGAAAGGGCGGAAAAACTGTTTTTT
TRBJ2-3 | few | TRBV9 | NA | CASSVEISTDTQYF | TGTGCCAGCAGCGTGGAAATTAGCACAGATACGCAGTATTTT
TRBJ2-4 | few | TRBV10-3 | NA | CAISERGLRAKNIQYF | TGTGCCATCAGTGAGCGGGGGCTGAGGGCCAAAAACATTCAGTACTTC
TRBJ2-3 | few | TRBV20-1 | TRBD2 | CSALGPLRAGGTDTQYF | TGCAGTGCTCTCGGTCCCCTACGAGCGGGGGGGACAGATACGCAGTATTTT
TRBJ1-1 | NA | TRBV2 | NA | CASRMWGRAEAFF | TGTGCCAGCAGGATGTGGGGGAGAGCTGAAGCTTTCTTT
TRBJ2-1 | NA | TRBV20-1 | NA | CSELRVDSYNEQFF | TGCAGTGAGTTGCGGGTAGACTCCTACAATGAGCAGTTCTTC
TRBJ1-1 | NA | TRBV7-9 | NA | CASSLGGGPRTEAFF | TGTGCCAGCAGCTTAGGAGGGGGGCCCCGGACTGAAGCTTTCTTT
TRBJ1-2 | few | TRBV7-9 | NA | CASRDDGYTF | TGTGCCAGCAGGGATGATGGCTACACCTTC
TRBJ1-1 | NA | TRBV7-3 | NA | CASSVDRMNTEAFF | TGTGCCAGCAGCGTTGATCGGATGAACACTGAAGCTTTCTTT
TRBJ1-1 | NA | TRBV4-3 | NA | CASSQDRRVEAFF | TGCGCCAGCAGCCAAGATAGGCGCGTTGAAGCTTTCTTT
TRBJ2-3 | few | TRBV9 | NA | CASSVATKLADTQYF | TGTGCCAGCAGCGTAGCTACGAAGTTGGCAGATACGCAGTATTTT
TRBJ2-1 | NA | TRBV6-2/TRBV6-3 | NA | CASSRKIQETQFF | TGTGCCAGCAGCCGTAAGATTCAAGAGACCCAGTTCTTC
TRBJ2-3 | NA | TRBV10-3 | NA | CAISLASTDTQYF | TGTGCCATCAGCCTAGCTAGCACAGATACGCAGTATTTT
TRBJ2-1 | once | TRBV2 | NA | CASSVGAFYRLSVQFF | TGTGCCAGCAGTGTAGGGGCCTTTTATCGTCTCTCGGTACAGTTCTTC
TRBJ2-2 | NA | TRBV2 | NA | CAGQGRGNTGELFF | TGTGCCGGACAAGGGAGAGGAAATACCGGGGAGCTGTTTTTT
TRBJ1-5 | NA | TRBV28 | TRBD1 | CASQVGGFGQPQHF | TGTGCCAGCCAAGTAGGGGGCTTTGGGCAGCCCCAGCATTTT
TRBJ2-3 | many | TRBV7-2 | NA | CASSLASVDTQYF | TGTGCCAGCAGCTTAGCGTCCGTAGATACGCAGTATTTT
TRBJ2-5 | NA | TRBV18 | NA | CASSPPVRGQETQYF | TGTGCCAGCTCACCACCCGTCAGGGGCCAAGAGACCCAGTACTTC
TRBJ1-2 | NA | TRBV20-1 | NA | CSGGQTVYGYTF | TGCAGTGGAGGCCAAACGGTCTATGGCTACACCTTC
TRBJ2-3 | NA | TRBV7-2 | NA | CASSLVALRVTDTQYF | TGTGCCAGCAGCTTAGTAGCGCTTAGAGTCACAGATACGCAGTATTTT
TRBJ2-7 | few | TRBV11-2 | NA | CASSLETGWNYEQYF | TGTGCCAGCAGCTTAGAAACAGGTTGGAACTACGAGCAGTACTTC
TRBJ2-1 | NA | TRBV7-9 | NA | CASSVPGRPHNEQFF | TGTGCCAGCAGCGTACCGGGACGGCCACACAATGAGCAGTTCTTC
TRBJ1-2 | few | TRBV7-2 | NA | CASSSQSNPNAAVKDGYTF | TGTGCCAGCAGCTCTCAGTCGAACCCGAATGCGGCAGTCAAGGATGGCTACACCTTC
TRBJ1-5 | NA | TRBV12-3/TRBV12-4 | NA | CAGRSTGFGHQPQHF | TGTGCCGGCAGGTCAACAGGGTTCGGGCATCAGCCCCAGCATTTT